A single sample is the source of the 19 T cell receptor beta chains below, sequenced in a study of blood T cells in healthy people across ages. A second roughly 7 to 11 cycle PCR used barcoded and J-beta primers. A single record per CDR3 protein comes from TCRdb applying MiXCR to the 5' RACE reads. Of about 1,500,000 distinct CDR3 sequences listed, 28% are singletons. Sequenced sample: blood. The receptors come from a woman in her thirties in good health.

This clonotype was counted between two and nine times. CDR3 in DNA: TGTGCCACCAGTGCCTCCGGACAGGGCCTCTACAATGAGCAGTTCTTC. The encoded protein is CATSASGQGLYNEQFF. This chain links TRBV24-1 with TRBJ2-1; 8 nucleotides match TRBD1. The germline gives CDR1 KGHDR, CDR2 SFDVKD. V shed 5 bases, J shed 3 bases, and the junction held 8 bases outside the gene matches. This CDR3 region has 16 residues.

About this clonotype: This may be a read error: a much more frequent sequence differs by one nucleotide. The chain is built from TRBV5-5 and TRBJ2-3; 10 bases fit TRBD2. Germline V gene lookup returns CDR1 SGHKS and CDR2 YYEKEE (reference sequence). The CDR3 totals 14 residues. The V segment lost 7 bases and the J segment 6 bases; nucleotides outside the gene matches: 8. DNA for the CDR3: TGTGCCAGCGACCAACTAGCGGGACGGGATACGCAGTATTTT. This sequence encodes CASDQLAGRDTQYF.

This clonotype came up many times. The chain links TRBV10-3 to TRBJ1-2; tentatively, D is TRBD1 (6 bases). The CDR3 is made up of 15 amino acids. Germline V gene lookup returns CDR1 ENHRY and CDR2 SYGVKD. With 3 bases removed from V and 0 bases from J, the gap between germline ends came to 11 bases. CDR3 nucleotide sequence: TGTGCCATCAGTGACAGGGGCCTTTCTAACTATGGCTACACCTTC. Translation gives CAISDRGLSNYGYTF.

This clonotype was seen ten or more times. The V and J genes are TRBV12-3 or TRBV12-4 and TRBJ2-3, with TRBD2 matching over 8 bases. V was clipped by 3 bases and J by 6 bases; unmatched bases: 2. CDR3 length: 13 amino acids. CDR3 amino acids: CASSFGGRDTQYF. The CDR3 bases are TGTGCCAGCAGTTTCGGCGGGAGGGATACGCAGTATTTT.

The gene calls are TRBV14 and TRBJ2-1, with no clear D. Germline CDR1 and CDR2: SGHDN and FVKESK. This CDR3 is 16 amino acids long. V was shortened by 0 bases and J by 2 bases, with 11 bases between the two germline ends. For the CDR3, the DNA is TGTGCCAGCAGCCAAGATGTTACCGACGCCTACAATGAGCAGTTCTTC. Protein: CASSQDVTDAYNEQFF.

This clonotype was detected only a few times. The chain is built from TRBV11-2 and TRBJ2-5; TRBD2 matches at 8 bases. V gave up 0 bases and J gave up 2 bases; unmatched junction bases: 5. The CDR3 spans 16 residues. Germline CDR1 is SGHAT and CDR2 is FQNNGV. The CDR3 sequence is CASSLDERGIQETQYF. The CDR3 DNA reads as TGTGCCAGCAGCTTAGACGAGCGGGGGATACAAGAGACCCAGTACTTC.

Ten or more counts support this clonotype. The V gene is TRBV5-6, the J gene TRBJ2-3; no clear D. Germline V CDR1 and CDR2: SGHDT, YYEEEE. The CDR3 is 14 residues long. V lost 0 bases, J lost 2 bases, and 7 bases lay in between. The CDR3 spells CASSLATATDTQYF. Written as DNA, the CDR3 is TGTGCCAGCAGCTTGGCTACGGCCACAGATACGCAGTATTTT. The variable domain in full, completed from reference TRBV5-6 and TRBJ2-3, reads DAGVTQSPTHLIKTRGQQVTLRCSPKSGHDTVSWYQQALGQGPQFIFQYYEEEERQRGNFPDRFSGHQFPNYSSELNVNALLLGDSALYLCASSLATATDTQYFGPGTRLTVL.

This clonotype has only a few counts. V and J are TRBV27 and TRBJ2-7; D is possibly TRBD1 (5 bases). CDR3 size: 14 residues. CDR1 and CDR2 (germline): MNHEY, SMNVEV (reference sequence). With 6 bases removed from V and 6 bases from J, the gap between germline ends came to 18 bases. The CDR3 region is CASSTNQGTSEQYF. CDR3 DNA: TGTGCCAGCAGCACAAACCAGGGTACAAGCGAGCAGTACTTC.

This clonotype was observed a few times. The V and J genes are TRBV6-5 and TRBJ1-2; D ambiguous. The CDR3 extends over 13 amino acids. V gave up 6 bases and J gave up 8 bases, with 16 bases separating them. The germline CDR1 and CDR2 sequences are MNHEY and SVGAGI. In DNA, the CDR3 is TGTGCCAGCAGCCCACGGAGGACGATGGGCTACACCTTC. This codes for CASSPRRTMGYTF.

This clonotype was seen a few times. The chain recombines TRBV5-1 with TRBJ1-1; 7 bases agree with TRBD1. Trimming at V came to 3 bases and at J to 5 bases, leaving 13 bases not matched to a gene. This CDR3 has 16 amino acids. Germline values: CDR1 SGHRS, CDR2 YFSETQ. CDR3 nucleotide sequence: TGCGCCAGCAGCTCCCAAAATTACAGACAGGGAACTGAAGCTTTCTTT. Amino acid sequence: CASSSQNYRQGTEAFF.

This clonotype has at least ten counts. The chain links TRBV12-3 or TRBV12-4 to TRBJ1-2; D is undetermined. The CDR3 extends over 13 amino acids. V gave up 6 bases and J gave up 8 bases, with 16 bases separating them. CDR3 DNA: TGTGCCAGCAGCCCTAAACGGACGGGCGGCTACACCTTC. As protein: CASSPKRTGGYTF.

This clonotype was observed a handful of times. The chain joins TRBV15 to TRBJ2-2; 8 bases fit TRBD2. The CDR3 spans 17 residues. Trimming removed 0 bases from V and 5 bases from J; junction bases left unmatched: 8. Germline lookup yields CDR1 LNHNV and CDR2 YYDKDF (reference sequence). The CDR3 DNA reads as TGTGCCACCAGCAGAGAGGCGGGAGGCCTTTTTACCGGGGAGCTGTTTTTT. It yields the protein CATSREAGGLFTGELFF.

This clonotype was found many times. This chain uses TRBV20-1 with TRBJ2-1; the D is unclear. The germline V and J ends were trimmed by 5 bases and 7 bases, with 18 bases remaining between them. From germline, CDR1 is DFQATT and CDR2 SNEGSKA (reference sequence). This CDR3 is 14 amino acids long. The CDR3 DNA reads TGCAGTGCTCTCAGGTACAGCCCAACGAATGAGCAGTTCTTC. Its protein is CSALRYSPTNEQFF.

This clonotype turned up a few times. The V call is TRBV6-5, the J call TRBJ2-3, with D possibly being TRBD2 (6 bases). Germline CDR1 is MNHEY and CDR2 is SVGAGI. Trimming pared 2 bases from V and 6 bases from J, leaving 18 bases between. The CDR3 covers 16 residues. The CDR3 spells CASSYQLAGPTDTQYF. The CDR3 nucleotides are TGTGCCAGCAGTTACCAGCTGGCGGGACCTACCGATACGCAGTATTTT.

In regard to this clonotype: Possible read error: a much larger clone is one base away. The V and J genes are TRBV10-1 and TRBJ2-7; TRBD1 is a possible D gene (6 bases). The germline V gene encodes CDR1 WNHNN and CDR2 SYGVQD (reference sequence). CDR3 size: 16 residues. V lost 8 bases, J lost 6 bases, and 26 bases lay in between. CDR3 sequence: CASSDRGTGTDGEQYF. DNA for the CDR3: TGCGCCAGCTCCGATCGGGGTACAGGGACGGACGGCGAGCAGTACTTC.

This rearrangement joins TRBV9 to TRBJ1-5, with 8 bases identical to TRBD1. Germline lookup yields CDR1 SGDLS and CDR2 YYNGEE. Germline trimming cut 3 bases from V and 6 bases from J; bases unmatched to any gene: 2. This CDR3 has 13 residues. The CDR3 loop is CASSATGGQPQHF. For the CDR3, the DNA is TGTGCCAGCAGCGCCACAGGGGGTCAGCCCCAGCATTTT.

The chain combines TRBV7-2 with TRBJ2-1, with a possible D match to TRBD2 (5 bases). CDR1 is SGHTA, CDR2 FQGNSA, per germline. The CDR3 has 17 amino acids. The V and J ends lost 1 base and 0 bases respectively, with 13 bases between them. The CDR3 reads CASSLGLRLSSYNEQFF. In DNA, the CDR3 is TGTGCCAGCAGCTTAGGCCTGAGACTAAGCTCCTACAATGAGCAGTTCTTC.

This clonotype has at least ten counts. The J gene is TRBJ2-3, the V gene TRBV29-1; 7 nucleotides align to TRBD2. The CDR3 extends over 14 amino acids. Unmatched junction bases numbered 8, after V lost 6 bases and J lost 2 bases. Germline lookup yields CDR1 SQVTM and CDR2 ANQGSEA. CDR3 sequence reads: CSVGDYRATDTQYF. Written as DNA, the CDR3 is TGCAGCGTGGGGGACTACCGTGCCACAGATACGCAGTATTTT.

In this sample, this clonotype turned up many times. This chain links TRBV5-1 with TRBJ2-1; TRBD2 matches 9 bases. The CDR3 covers 15 residues. The ends lost 5 bases at V and 8 bases at J; junction bases unmatched: 11. Germline-derived CDR1 and CDR2 are SGHRS and YFSETQ. The CDR3 reads CASSRGSGRMDEQFF. CDR3 nucleotide sequence: TGCGCCAGCAGTCGGGGGAGCGGGAGGATGGATGAGCAGTTCTTC. Variable domain in full (rest from reference TRBV5-1 and TRBJ2-1): KAGVTQTPRYLIKTRGQQVTLSCSPISGHRSVSWYQQTPGQGLQFLFEYFSETQRNKGNFPGRFSGRQFSNSRSEMNVSTLELGDSALYLCASSRGSGRMDEQFFGPGTRLTVL.